This TCR beta chain was identified during a study of cytomegalovirus exposure and HLA in healthy donors. Primers: 60 Vbeta forward and 13 Jbeta reverse. Clones were read by immunoSEQ multiplex PCR, and TCRdb kept only the in-frame ones, dropping some. The data show tens of thousands of clones, about 66% seen once. This clone was recorded at least ten times. Its antigen is unidentified. Study-wide points: Highly shared sequence variants in one cluster were likely a sequencing artifact.

V shed 5 bases and J shed 4 bases, with 15 bases lying between them. This CDR3 comprises 14 residues. CDR1 and CDR2 (germline): PRHDT, FYEKMQ (reference sequence). This clonotype was sampled from a woman aged 45-60 years in good health and CMV-seropositive. This chain uses TRBV13 with TRBJ2-7; D possibly corresponds to TRBD2 (6 bases). The source material was PBMCs. The CDR3 spells CASSPGTDAYEQYF. The DNA for the CDR3 is TGTGCCAGCAGCCCCGGGACTGACGCGTACGAGCAGTACTTC.